Reported below is one T cell receptor (beta chain). Its antigen is still unknown. Sequencing used immunoSEQ multiplex PCR; TCRdb keeps in-frame clones, though not all of them. Here the sample spans under 1,900,000 clones, 98% being singletons. Trimming left V 6 bases short and J 4 bases short, with 12 bases between. The CDR3 spans 14 residues. Germline CDR1 is KGHSH and CDR2 is LQKENI. The source of the sample is a study of shared clonotypes between healthy human individuals. Points from the study as a whole: Sequencing depth was expected to influence donor clonotype sharing.

The sequencing sample was made of naive CD4+ T cells sorted from blood. Documented subset: CD45RA+ positively selected. This chain uses TRBV18 with TRBJ2-2, with a tentative D call TRBD2 (6 bases). The clonotype was recovered from a young man in good health. Here the CDR3 DNA reads TGTGCCAGCTCGCCCTTGGAGGGCACCGGGGAGCTGTTTTTT. Translating gives CASSPLEGTGELFF.